This T cell receptor beta chain was sequenced for a study of cytomegalovirus exposure and HLA in healthy donors. Overall study: In a later analysis, it was reported that the approximately 110 validation repertoires had been produced on the same platform as the 550 to 850 repertoires belonging to the first cohort. Overall study results and limits: According to a subsequent analysis, TCR clusters from the first cohort were inclined to appear together in the 120 validation repertoires. Rare TCR sequences predominated, though certain public TCRs were found in many donors.

Germline-derived CDR1 and CDR2 are SGHTA and FQGNSA. With V trimmed by 0 bases and J by 5 bases, 8 bases remained unmatched. This CDR3 spans 16 amino acids. Sequenced by immunoSEQ multiplex PCR; TCRdb stores in-frame clones only, minus some. The profile shows around 150,000 clones, just under 90% of them singletons. This clone was seen more than once but under ten times. The antigen is unknown. This sequence joins TRBV7-2 and TRBJ2-5; 8 bases line up with TRBD1. The sequence was collected from a woman under 30 in good health and CMV-seropositive. The sequenced sample was PBMCs. In DNA, the CDR3 is TGTGCCAGCAGCTTAGCCGCGCAGGGGGCTACGGAGACCCAGTACTTC. Protein product: CASSLAAQGATETQYF.